The 26 T cell receptor beta chains below were found in one sample sequenced in a study of shared clonotypes between healthy human individuals. Sequencing was performed with immunoSEQ multiplex PCR; in TCRdb, only in-frame clones are kept and a portion is missing. In the table there are 1 million to 1.3 million clones, about four fifths of which are singletons. Material: memory CD4+ T cells from PBMCs. The subset: CD45RA-negative fraction. Receptors were obtained from a man aged 18 to 30 in good health. Some clones in this sample may be carry-over from other donors' samples.

This chain connects TRBV6-1 to TRBJ2-5; 7 nucleotides agree with TRBD2. Germline CDR1 is MNHNS and CDR2 is SASEGT. The CDR3 spans 15 residues. The ends lost 3 bases at V and 4 bases at J; junction bases unmatched: 8. The CDR3 DNA is TGTGCCAGCAGTGATTTAAGCGGGATTGGAGAGACCCAGTACTTC. This encodes CASSDLSGIGETQYF.

The chain has TRBV5-1 and TRBJ1-4; D might be TRBD1 (5 bases). V was shortened by 4 bases and J by 8 bases, with 21 bases between the two germline ends. The CDR3 sequence is 16 residues long. CDR1 and CDR2 (germline): SGHRS, YFSETQ. CDR3 protein: CASSRGAEFQAEKLFF. The CDR3 DNA is TGCGCCAGCAGCAGGGGTGCGGAATTCCAGGCGGAAAAACTGTTTTTT. Supplemented by reference TRBV5-1 and TRBJ1-4, the full variable domain reads KAGVTQTPRYLIKTRGQQVTLSCSPISGHRSVSWYQQTPGQGLQFLFEYFSETQRNKGNFPGRFSGRQFSNSRSEMNVSTLELGDSALYLCASSRGAEFQAEKLFFGSGTQLSVL.

The genes are TRBV5-1 and TRBJ2-5; weak D call: TRBD2 (5 bases). Germline-derived CDR1 and CDR2 are SGHRS and YFSETQ. Trimming took off 2 bases at V and 2 bases at J, with 16 bases between the two ends. This CDR3 comprises 16 residues. The DNA of the CDR3 is TGCGCCAGCAGCTTTCTGACACTAGGGAATCAAGAGACCCAGTACTTC. Translated, it gives CASSFLTLGNQETQYF.

The chain carries TRBV5-1 and TRBJ2-7; TRBD1 matches at 8 bases. Germline V CDR1 and CDR2: SGHRS, YFSETQ. Germline trimming cut 4 bases from V and 0 bases from J; bases unmatched to any gene: 6. This CDR3 has 15 amino acids. CDR3 region: CASSLTGADSYEQYF. For the CDR3, the DNA is TGCGCCAGCAGCCTGACAGGGGCGGACTCCTACGAGCAGTACTTC. Filled out from reference TRBV5-1 and TRBJ2-7, the complete variable domain reads KAGVTQTPRYLIKTRGQQVTLSCSPISGHRSVSWYQQTPGQGLQFLFEYFSETQRNKGNFPGRFSGRQFSNSRSEMNVSTLELGDSALYLCASSLTGADSYEQYFGPGTRLTVT.

The rearrangement uses TRBV29-1 and TRBJ2-3; no definite D call. The CDR3 is made up of 12 amino acids. Germline V gene data show CDR1 as SQVTM and CDR2 as ANQGSEA. Trimming removed 4 bases at V and 4 bases at J, with 9 bases between. The CDR3, as DNA: TGCAGCGTTGTAGGGCTAGCAGATACGCAGTATTTT. Amino acids: CSVVGLADTQYF.

The chain employs TRBV6-1 and TRBJ2-7, with 7 bases aligning to TRBD1. The germline gives CDR1 MNHNS, CDR2 SASEGT. The CDR3 runs 13 residues. The J segment lost 7 bases and the V segment lost 6 bases, leaving 9 bases of the junction unmatched. Here the CDR3 reads CASRGQAPPEQYF. DNA for the CDR3: TGTGCCAGCAGAGGACAGGCACCCCCTGAGCAGTACTTC.

The chain couples TRBV7-8 to TRBJ2-5; D ambiguous. The J call may be faulty, since TRBJ2-7 better matches the DNA end. Germline-derived CDR1 and CDR2 are SGHVS and FQNEAQ. The length of the CDR3 is 13 residues. The CDR3 loop reads CASSPLGTYEQYF. The CDR3 bases are TGTGCCAGCAGCCCCTTGGGGACCTACGAGCAGTACTTC.

The gene calls are TRBV6-5 and TRBJ1-4; D is uncertain. V was clipped by 4 bases and J by 6 bases, with 15 bases between them. The CDR3 totals 15 residues. The germline gives CDR1 MNHEY, CDR2 SVGAGI. The CDR3 DNA follows: TGTGCCAGCAGTTCCCGCCCCCGGATTGATGAAAAACTGTTTTTT. Translation gives CASSSRPRIDEKLFF.

On this clone itself: The junction shows a germline mismatch at one end, possibly a read error. As DNA, the CDR3 is TGCAGTGCTAGAGGCCCGACCGCGTCCTTC. It specifies CSARGPTASF. The chain recombines TRBV20-1 with TRBJ1-2; D gene ambiguous. The CDR3 extends over 10 amino acids. In germline, CDR1 is DFQATT, CDR2 SNEGSKA (reference sequence).

This clone was observed once. This rearrangement joins TRBV28 to TRBJ1-3; D gene unclear. The CDR3 sequence is 12 residues long. Trimming removed 5 bases at V and 5 bases at J, with 7 bases between. Germline lookup yields CDR1 MDHEN and CDR2 SYDVKM. The CDR3: CASSGIRNTIYF. In DNA form, the CDR3 reads TGTGCCAGCAGTGGCATACGAAACACCATATATTTT.

CDR3 coding DNA: TGTGCCAGCAGCTTAGGTGCGGGAGTTGCAGATACGCAGTATTTT. It is translated as CASSLGAGVADTQYF. The chain links TRBV7-2 to TRBJ2-3; TRBD2 aligns across 7 bases. The V segment lost 1 base and the J segment 4 bases; nucleotides outside the gene matches: 5. From germline, CDR1 is SGHTA and CDR2 FQGNSA. The CDR3 is 15 amino acids.

The chain combines TRBV19 with TRBJ1-5, with D unclear. V was pared by 0 bases and J by 1 base, with 7 bases between. The CDR3 covers 15 residues. Germline values: CDR1 LNHDA, CDR2 SQIVND (reference sequence). The CDR3 region has the DNA TGTGCCAGTAGTATAGATGGACTAAGCAATCAGCCCCAGCATTTT. Its protein is CASSIDGLSNQPQHF.

The chain is built from TRBV6-1 and TRBJ1-5, with D possibly TRBD1 on 6 matching bases. V lost 11 bases, J lost 3 bases, and 14 bases lay in between. Germline CDR1 is MNHNS and CDR2 is SASEGT. The CDR3 consists of 13 residues. The CDR3 is CAGGGSPNQPQHF. The CDR3 nucleotides read TGTGCCGGGGGGGGCAGCCCCAATCAGCCCCAGCATTTT.

This clone was counted only a few times. This rearrangement joins TRBV2 to TRBJ2-1, with 8 bases matching TRBD2. This CDR3 spans 14 amino acids. Losses at the gene ends were 7 bases for V and 0 bases for J; bases not matched to a gene: 2. The germline V gene encodes CDR1 SNHLY and CDR2 FYNNEI. This CDR3 reads CASTSGFSYNEQFF. Written as DNA, the CDR3 is TGTGCCAGCACTAGCGGGTTCTCCTACAATGAGCAGTTCTTC. The variable domain in full, with the rest retrieved from reference TRBV2 and TRBJ2-1, is EPEVTQTPSHQVTQMGQEVILRCVPISNHLYFYWYRQILGQKVEFLVSFYNNEISEKSEIFDDQFSVERPDGSNFTLKIRSTKLEDSAMYFCASTSGFSYNEQFFGPGTRLTVL.

The chain couples TRBV6-6 to TRBJ2-3, with D maybe TRBD2 (6 bases). The CDR3 is 14 residues long. Germline assignment: CDR1 MNHNY and CDR2 SVGAGI (reference sequence). The V end was cut by 0 bases, the J end by 8 bases, with 12 bases between. This CDR3 reads CASSYSASEATQYF. DNA of the CDR3: TGTGCCAGCAGTTACTCGGCTAGCGAGGCTACGCAGTATTTT.

V is TRBV6-1 and J is TRBJ1-1; no firm D call. This CDR3 is 16 amino acids long. Germline-derived CDR1 and CDR2 are MNHNS and SASEGT. V lost 4 bases and J lost 9, with 24 bases in between. As DNA, the CDR3 is TGTGCCAGCAGTGCCGGTGATATATGGGAAGTGCGTCAAGCTTTCTTT. Residues: CASSAGDIWEVRQAFF.

Here the CDR3 DNA reads TGCGCCAGCAGCCAAGATGCCCCCATCTCTGGGGCCAACGTCCTGACTTTC. Translating it yields CASSQDAPISGANVLTF. The V and J genes are TRBV4-3 and TRBJ2-6; D is uncertain. Germline loops: CDR1 LGHNA, CDR2 YSLEER. V lost 0 bases, J lost 0 bases, and 9 bases lay in between. This CDR3 has 17 residues.

The V and J genes are TRBV18 and TRBJ2-5; D call uncertain. The germline V and J ends were trimmed by 5 bases and 5 bases, with 6 bases remaining between them. The V gene's germline CDR1 is KGHSH and CDR2 LQKENI. This CDR3 region has 11 residues. This CDR3 reads CASSSPETQYF. CDR3 nucleotides: TGTGCCAGCTCATCCCCTGAGACCCAGTACTTC.

Concerning this clone: A far larger clone is one nucleotide away, so this likely arose from a read error. The rearrangement joins TRBV7-6 to TRBJ2-2; possibly TRBD2 for D (5 bases). Germline V gene lookup returns CDR1 SGHVS and CDR2 FNYEAQ. This CDR3 contains 17 residues. V was cut by 4 bases and J by 4 bases, with 19 bases left in between. The CDR3 loop reads CASSSVLVRGPTGELFF. The CDR3 DNA follows: TGTGCCAGCAGCTCCGTCCTAGTGCGAGGGCCCACCGGGGAGCTGTTTTTT.

This chain connects TRBV6-5 to TRBJ2-2, with D possibly matching TRBD1 (6 bases). V was pared by 2 bases and J by 7 bases, with 14 bases between. The CDR3 has 15 residues. CDR1 MNHEY and CDR2 SVGAGI come from the germline V gene. The CDR3 loop reads CASSYGQGNIGELFF. CDR3 DNA: TGTGCCAGCAGTTACGGTCAGGGGAATATCGGGGAGCTGTTTTTT.

The chain recombines TRBV7-6 with TRBJ2-7; TRBD2 matches 10 bases. The CDR3 length is 14 residues. The germline gives CDR1 SGHVS, CDR2 FNYEAQ. V gave up 5 bases and J gave up 6 bases; unmatched junction bases: 7. This chain's CDR3 is CASSSQREGGEQYF. The CDR3 DNA reads as TGTGCCAGCAGCAGTCAGCGGGAGGGTGGCGAGCAGTACTTC.

This chain links TRBV9 with TRBJ2-2; possibly TRBD2 for D (6 bases). Per germline, CDR1 SGDLS and CDR2 YYNGEE. This CDR3 is 16 amino acids long. V lost 3 bases to trimming and J lost 1 base, with 13 bases between them. The DNA of the CDR3 is TGTGCCAGCAGCGAGGGACTTGGACAGAACACCGGGGAGCTGTTTTTT. Translation: CASSEGLGQNTGELFF.

Comments on this clone: A much bigger clone sits one base away, suggesting this may be a read error. The V call is TRBV11-3, the J call TRBJ2-2; TRBD2 matches at 11 bases. Trimming removed 4 bases from V and 5 bases from J; junction bases left unmatched: 3. CDR3 length equals 15 residues. Germline V CDR1 and CDR2: SGHNT, YENEEA. CDR3 region: CASSSGLAATGELFF. CDR3 DNA sequence: TGTGCCAGCAGCTCGGGACTAGCGGCAACCGGGGAGCTGTTTTTT.

This rearrangement joins TRBV7-8 to TRBJ1-2, with D possibly matching TRBD1 (6 bases). CDR1 and CDR2 (germline): SGHVS, FQNEAQ. This CDR3 contains 14 residues. Trimming took 5 bases from V and 7 from J, leaving 17 bases between them. The CDR3 nucleotides read TGTGCCAGCAGCACGGGACACCGGGGAGGTGGCTACACCTTC. Translated: CASSTGHRGGGYTF.

The gene calls are TRBV14 and TRBJ2-3; D perhaps matches TRBD2 (5 bases). The CDR3 is 13 residues long. Between the trimmed V and J ends, which lost 3 bases and 11 bases, there was a span of 15 bases. Germline CDR1 reads SGHDN; CDR2 reads FVKESK. CDR3 coding DNA: TGTGCCAGCAGCCACCGGGGAGTTCCGGAGCAGTATTTT. Its protein is CASSHRGVPEQYF.

The rearrangement links TRBV6-5 to TRBJ1-3, with D maybe TRBD1 (6 bases). The CDR3 extends over 13 amino acids. Germline values: CDR1 MNHEY, CDR2 SVGAGI. Trimming pared 6 bases from V and 11 bases from J, leaving 17 bases between. The CDR3 DNA sequence: TGTGCCAGCAGACTGGACAGTAACCGGCCCATATATTTT. This translates into CASRLDSNRPIYF.